This T cell receptor beta chain stems from a study of T cells after yellow fever vaccination. Study-wide findings and caveats: Most clones from primary vaccination were detected again post-booster (just over 95% CD4, approximately 90% CD8). It was a weaker secondary response, yet one that peaked faster, at day 5 versus 15. FACS-sorted repertoires could harbor abundant contaminating bulk-population clonotypes.

TCRdb processed the 5' RACE reads anew with MiXCR; each CDR3 protein has one entry. The repertoire holds roughly 170,000 distinct CDR3 sequences, 7% to 10% seen once, with 35% to 40% in the top ten. This clonotype was recorded a few times. Its specificity is not known. The CDR3 is 17 residues long. The trim removed 2 bases at V and 9 bases at J, leaving 21 bases unmatched. CDR1 is DFQATT and CDR2 is SNEGSKA in the germline V gene (reference sequence). V and J are TRBV20-1 and TRBJ2-7, with 8 bases aligning to TRBD2. This specimen was CD8+ T cells sorted from PBMCs, taken 45 days after the yellow fever booster vaccination. The receptor was derived from a man between 18 and 35 years old who received the YFV17D yellow fever vaccine. The CDR3 sequence is CSARSYPIRGGSRGQYF. CDR3 coding DNA: TGCAGTGCTAGATCCTACCCGATACGGGGGGGGTCTCGTGGGCAGTACTTC.